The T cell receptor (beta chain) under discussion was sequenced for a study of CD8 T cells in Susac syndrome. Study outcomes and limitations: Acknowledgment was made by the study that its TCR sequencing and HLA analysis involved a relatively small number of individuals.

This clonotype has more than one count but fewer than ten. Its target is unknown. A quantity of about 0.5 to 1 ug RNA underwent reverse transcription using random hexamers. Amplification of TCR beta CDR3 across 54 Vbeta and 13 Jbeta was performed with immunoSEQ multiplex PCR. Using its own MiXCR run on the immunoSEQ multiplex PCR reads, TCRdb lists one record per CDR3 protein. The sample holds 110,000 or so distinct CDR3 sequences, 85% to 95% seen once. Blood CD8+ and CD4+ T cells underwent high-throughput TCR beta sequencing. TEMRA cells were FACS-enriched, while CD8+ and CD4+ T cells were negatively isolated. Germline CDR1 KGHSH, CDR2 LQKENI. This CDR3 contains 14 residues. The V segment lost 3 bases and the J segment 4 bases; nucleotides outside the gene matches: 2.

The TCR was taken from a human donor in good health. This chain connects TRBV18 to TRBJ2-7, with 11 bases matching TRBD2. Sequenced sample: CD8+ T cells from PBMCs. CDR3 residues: CASSPGTSGYEQYF. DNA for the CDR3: TGTGCCAGCTCACCCGGGACTAGCGGATACGAGCAGTACTTC.